These T cell receptor beta chains were read from a single sample in a study of cytomegalovirus exposure and HLA in healthy donors. This table comes from immunoSEQ multiplex PCR, and its TCRdb copy is limited to in-frame clones, with some not included. The data hold fewer than 90,000 clones, with nearly 95% observed a single time. The specimen was PBMCs. The receptor source for this set is a woman younger than 35 in good health and CMV-seronegative. Each CDR3 is given with its conserved first and last residue. A D gene is named only where the DNA matches it firmly. The size entry is marked missing in some rows and otherwise reads once, few, many or a size class.

j_call d_call clone_size v_call cdr3_aa cdr3_nt
TRBJ2-7 NA NA TRBV2 CASMLSYEQYF TGTGCCAGCATGTTATCCTACGAGCAGTACTTC
TRBJ1-3 NA NA TRBV30 CAWSGTQGNTIYF TGTGCCTGGAGCGGGACACAAGGAAACACCATATATTTT
TRBJ1-1 NA NA TRBV11-3 CASSSVVQGSFSEAFF TGTGCCAGCAGCTCGGTAGTGCAGGGCTCCTTTTCGGAAGCTTTCTTT
TRBJ2-7 TRBD1 NA TRBV29-1 CSVAAGGTYEQYF TGCAGCGTTGCAGCAGGGGGCACCTACGAGCAGTACTTC
TRBJ2-2 TRBD1 NA TRBV11-2 CASSLPGQGAGELFF TGTGCCAGCAGCTTACCGGGACAGGGAGCCGGGGAGCTGTTTTTT
TRBJ2-5 TRBD2 NA TRBV19 CASSIDGLAGSETQYF TGTGCCAGTAGTATAGACGGACTAGCGGGATCGGAGACCCAGTACTTC
TRBJ2-3 NA NA TRBV14 CASSHAQAGTDTQYF TGTGCCAGCAGCCACGCACAGGCGGGCACAGATACGCAGTATTTT
TRBJ2-1 TRBD2 once TRBV19 CASSWLAGVDEQFF TGTGCCAGTAGTTGGCTAGCGGGGGTGGATGAGCAGTTCTTC
TRBJ2-5 NA NA TRBV6-1 CASSETPTSEETQYF TGTGCCAGCAGTGAAACCCCGACTAGTGAGGAGACCCAGTACTTC
TRBJ2-2 NA NA TRBV2 CASKKETATGELFF TGTGCCAGCAAAAAGGAGACGGCAACCGGGGAGCTGTTTTTT
TRBJ1-2 TRBD1 few TRBV4-2 CASSRDGQVEYGYTF TGTGCCAGCAGCCGGGATGGACAGGTTGAATATGGCTACACCTTC
TRBJ2-3 TRBD1 NA TRBV7-6 CASRGTGVSTDTQYF TGTGCCAGCAGGGGGACAGGGGTTAGCACAGATACGCAGTATTTT
TRBJ1-2 TRBD1 NA TRBV2 CASSRDRGPRRGYTF TGTGCCAGCAGCCGGGACAGGGGCCCTCGCCGGGGCTACACCTTC
TRBJ2-7 TRBD1 NA TRBV18 CASSADRDEQYF TGTGCCAGCTCGGCGGACAGGGACGAGCAGTACTTC
TRBJ1-1 NA once TRBV28 CASSPLGTSEAFF TGTGCCAGCAGTCCACTAGGGACTTCTGAAGCTTTCTTT
TRBJ1-5 TRBD1 NA TRBV27 CASGQGANQPQHF TGTGCCAGCGGACAGGGGGCTAATCAGCCCCAGCATTTT
TRBJ2-2 NA NA TRBV11-3 CASSTGHTTGELFF TGTGCCAGCAGCACGGGACACACCACCGGGGAGCTGTTTTTT
TRBJ2-7 TRBD2 NA TRBV7-6 CASSAWGGAGYEQYF TGTGCCAGCAGCGCATGGGGGGGAGCGGGCTACGAGCAGTACTTC
TRBJ1-6 TRBD1 NA TRBV19 CASRTGSNSPLHF TGTGCCAGCCGGACAGGGAGTAATTCACCCCTCCACTTT
TRBJ1-1 NA NA TRBV27 CASSWSLNTEAFF TGTGCCAGCAGTTGGAGTTTGAACACTGAAGCTTTCTTT
TRBJ2-7 NA NA TRBV5-6 CASSLVGTSYEQYF TGTGCCAGCAGCTTGGTCGGGACATCCTACGAGCAGTACTTC
TRBJ2-7 TRBD1 NA TRBV19 CANLGTPKDRESYEQYF TGTGCCAACCTGGGGACCCCAAAGGACAGGGAATCCTACGAGCAGTACTTC
TRBJ2-7 NA NA TRBV12-5 CASGLISSPAYEQYF TGTGCTAGTGGTTTGATCTCTTCCCCAGCCTACGAGCAGTACTTC
TRBJ1-2 NA NA TRBV4-3 CASSQIPGQIPHF TGCGCCAGCAGCCAAATACCGGGACAAATTCCTCACTTC
TRBJ2-5 TRBD1 NA TRBV4-1 CASSQGQGRQETQYF TGCGCCAGCAGCCAAGGACAGGGTCGGCAAGAGACCCAGTACTTC
TRBJ1-2 TRBD1 NA TRBV13 CASSVTDRGHGYTF TGTGCCAGCAGCGTGACTGACAGGGGGCATGGCTACACCTTC
TRBJ1-2 NA once TRBV5-1 CASSLAVSTGMNYGYTF TGCGCCAGCAGCTTGGCCGTTAGTACAGGGATGAACTATGGCTACACCTTC
TRBJ2-3 TRBD2 NA TRBV27 CASSQGTSGTDTQYF TGTGCCAGCAGCCAAGGGACTAGCGGGACAGATACGCAGTATTTT
TRBJ2-5 NA NA TRBV5-5 CASSLRGGRETQYF TGTGCCAGCAGTCTACGAGGGGGAAGGGAGACCCAGTACTTC
TRBJ2-7 TRBD2 NA TRBV7-2 CASSPWGLEDYEQYF TGTGCCAGCAGCCCCTGGGGACTAGAAGATTACGAGCAGTACTTC
TRBJ2-3 TRBD2 few TRBV27 CASSARAGVGTDTQYF TGTGCCAGCAGCGCCAGAGCGGGAGTTGGCACAGATACGCAGTATTTT
TRBJ2-3 TRBD2 NA TRBV30 CAWTAPGGPGTQYF TGTGCCTGGACCGCGCCGGGGGGGCCAGGTACGCAGTATTTT
TRBJ2-7 NA NA TRBV6-1 CASSEKQGIVEQYF TGTGCCAGCAGTGAAAAGCAGGGAATAGTGGAGCAGTACTTC
TRBJ2-7 TRBD2 NA TRBV6-5 CASRSGLAGSYEQYF TGTGCCAGCAGGTCCGGACTAGCGGGATCCTACGAGCAGTACTTC
TRBJ2-2 TRBD1 NA TRBV2 CASSEDRAATGELFF TGTGCCAGCAGTGAGGACAGGGCGGCCACCGGGGAGCTGTTTTTT
TRBJ1-1 NA NA TRBV4-1 CASSQDARGWTEAFF TGCGCCAGCAGCCAAGACGCTAGGGGTTGGACTGAAGCTTTCTTT
TRBJ1-2 NA NA TRBV21-1 CASSQTGSEGYTF TGTGCCAGCAGCCAGACAGGGTCGGAAGGCTACACCTTC
TRBJ2-5 NA NA TRBV5-1 CASSPRGSLETQYF TGCGCCAGCAGCCCTAGGGGAAGTTTAGAGACCCAGTACTTC
TRBJ1-1 NA NA TRBV6-5 CASSNGEAAEAFF TGTGCCAGCAGCAACGGTGAGGCAGCTGAAGCTTTCTTT
TRBJ1-1 NA NA TRBV4-2 CASTAGTPSTEAFF TGTGCCAGCACGGCCGGGACACCATCTACTGAAGCTTTCTTT
TRBJ1-6 NA NA TRBV7-7 CASSFDSGAPLHF TGTGCTAGCAGCTTCGACAGCGGGGCACCCCTCCACTTT
TRBJ2-2 NA NA TRBV7-8 CASSHPKNTGLRAGAGELFF TGTGCCAGCAGCCATCCTAAAAATACAGGCCTTAGGGCAGGGGCCGGGGAGCTGTTTTTT
TRBJ2-1 NA NA TRBV6-1 CASSELASSGQFF TGTGCCAGCAGTGAATTGGCTTCGAGCGGGCAGTTCTTC
TRBJ2-1 NA few TRBV29-1 CSVDGRRNNEQFF TGCAGCGTTGACGGTAGGAGAAACAATGAGCAGTTCTTC
TRBJ1-5 NA NA TRBV13 CASSHKGDQPQHF TGTGCCAGCAGTCATAAGGGGGATCAGCCCCAGCATTTT
TRBJ1-6 NA NA TRBV13 CASSLGAGETSDSPLHF TGTGCCAGCAGCTTAGGGGCGGGAGAAACGTCGGATTCACCCCTCCACTTT
TRBJ2-7 NA NA TRBV13 CASSLRGYEQYF TGTGCCAGCAGCTTGAGGGGGTACGAGCAGTACTTC
TRBJ1-1 NA once TRBV28 CASRLGTKGEAFF TGTGCCAGCAGACTAGGGACTAAGGGAGAAGCTTTCTTT
TRBJ2-7 TRBD1 NA TRBV29-1 CSARDRGNYEQYF TGCAGCGCCCGGGACAGGGGGAACTACGAGCAGTACTTC
TRBJ2-5 TRBD1 NA TRBV7-9 CASSLAVSDREEETQYF TGTGCCAGCAGCTTAGCGGTATCGGACAGGGAGGAAGAGACCCAGTACTTC
TRBJ1-3 NA NA TRBV30 CAWSLGRGRDTIYF TGTGCCTGGAGCCTGGGCAGGGGAAGGGACACCATATATTTT
TRBJ2-5 TRBD2 NA TRBV6-5 CASSPSGGAWETQYF TGTGCCAGCAGCCCGAGCGGGGGGGCCTGGGAGACCCAGTACTTC